The table lists the clone carrying this T cell receptor (beta chain) with a count of one. The source of the sample is a study of technical replicates of blood from several donors. The assay was immunoSEQ multiplex PCR, and TCRdb's table has in-frame clones only and misses some. This repertoire shows about 76,000 clones, 94% found once; its top ten account for under 0.5%. CDR1 and CDR2 from the germline V gene are SGHNT and YENEEA. Trimming took 5 bases from V and 0 from J, leaving 8 bases between them. CDR3 length equals 14 residues. This clonotype was sampled from a human donor in good health. This chain connects TRBV11-3 to TRBJ1-3; TRBD1 is a possible D gene (5 bases). The specimen sequenced was T cells isolated from PBMCs. The CDR3 region has the DNA TGTGCCAGCAGCGGACAATCCTCTGGAAACACCATATATTTT. Translation gives CASSGQSSGNTIYF.